This T cell receptor (beta chain) was identified during a study of T cell repertoires in cytomegalovirus infection. As for the study in general: CMV epitopes used comprised recently identified HLA-C-restricted ones and well-studied HLA-B-restricted ones. In public TCR beta signatures, there were indications of both CMV infection and matching HLA type. Whole-study results and caveats: In two of eight donors, the top clonotype was HLA-C-restricted CMV-specific. Summed frequency of shared TCR beta families picked out CMV carriers who also had the relevant HLA.

V lost 3 bases and J lost 5, with 16 bases in between. This CDR3 has 15 residues. The germline V gene has CDR1 MGHDK and CDR2 SYGVNS. This clonotype showed up just a few times. Antigen: not known. TCRdb reanalysed the reads using MiXCR and keeps one entry per CDR3 protein. The table shows hundreds of thousands of distinct CDR3 sequences, with around 29% occurring only once. Sequencing used cultured PBMCs, obtained from culture after CMV antigen stimulation. This TCR derives from a human donor in good health (CMV status not recorded). Some clones in this sample may be carry-over from other donors' samples. V usage is TRBV25-1 and J usage is TRBJ1-2; TRBD1 might be the D (5 bases). CDR3 region: CASSDPGTVLYGYTF. The CDR3 bases are TGTGCCAGCAGTGACCCCGGGACGGTTTTGTATGGCTACACCTTC.